Given below is one T cell receptor (beta chain) in context. Its antigen is still unknown. This sample stems from a study of T cell repertoires in cytomegalovirus infection. As for the study in general: Public TCR beta signatures provided an indication of both CMV infection and a matching HLA type.

In TCRdb, the reads were re-called with MiXCR into one record per CDR3 protein. This table holds about 700,000 distinct CDR3 sequences, roughly a third found once. V lost 7 bases and J lost 0, with 13 bases in between. CDR3 length: 15 residues. Germline CDR1 is LNHDA and CDR2 is SQIVND (reference sequence). This sample comprised cultured PBMCs, obtained from culture after CMV antigen stimulation. The sequence was obtained from a human donor in good health (CMV status not recorded). Some clones in this sample may be carry-over from other donors' samples. The chain has TRBV19 and TRBJ2-1; D is uncertain. Here the CDR3 DNA reads TGTGCCAGTACGGTTCGGCGGACCTCCTACAATGAGCAGTTCTTC. Protein product: CASTVRRTSYNEQFF.